What follows are 5 T cell receptor beta chains derived from one specimen sequenced in a study of Graves' ophthalmopathy and Graves' hyperthyroidism. Using RNA transcripts, the TCR beta CDR3 regions were amplified. An opening RT-PCR round employed HTBI primers and preceded a second-round multiplex PCR. From the multiplex PCR reads, TCRdb called clonotypes with MiXCR, one entry per CDR3 protein. Among 900,000 to 1,200,000 distinct CDR3 sequences, about 35% were seen once, and the ten largest hold 11%. Sequencing was carried out using peripheral blood or thyroid tissue (not recorded which). The source is an adult man with Graves' hyperthyroidism.

V is TRBV4-1 and J is TRBJ1-1; D not certain. Germline CDR1 reads MGHRA; CDR2 reads YSYEKL. V was pared by 1 base and J by 11 bases, with 14 bases between. The CDR3 has 13 residues. The CDR3 is CASSQVATLLAFF. The CDR3 DNA sequence: TGCGCCAGCAGCCAAGTGGCGACGTTGTTGGCTTTCTTT.

The chain couples TRBV7-9 to TRBJ1-1; TRBD1 is a possible D gene (5 bases). The CDR3 is made up of 15 amino acids. Germline assignment: CDR1 SEHNR and CDR2 FQNEAQ (reference sequence). The V end lost 6 bases, the J end lost 3 bases, and 17 bases lay between the germline ends. This CDR3 is CASSPAGGGDTEAFF. CDR3 nucleotides: TGTGCCAGCAGTCCCGCGGGAGGAGGGGACACTGAAGCTTTCTTT. The full variable domain, completed using reference TRBV7-9 and TRBJ1-1, is DTGVSQNPRHKITKRGQNVTFRCDPISEHNRLYWYRQTLGQGPEFLTYFQNEAQLEKSRLLSDRFSAERPKGSFSTLEIQRTEQGDSAMYLCASSPAGGGDTEAFFGQGTRLTVV.

This clonotype occurred many times. The CDR3 is CAISVQGDDEQYF. The CDR3 coding sequence is TGTGCCATCAGCGTCCAGGGCGACGACGAGCAGTACTTC. The rearrangement links TRBV10-3 to TRBJ2-7; TRBD1 is a possible D gene (5 bases). The CDR3 spans 13 residues. V shed 6 bases and J shed 5 bases, with 14 bases lying between them. Germline-derived CDR1 and CDR2 are ENHRY and SYGVKD.

This clonotype was seen many times. The chain joins TRBV15 to TRBJ1-4, with D tentatively TRBD1 (6 bases). The germline gives CDR1 LNHNV, CDR2 YYDKDF (reference sequence). The V and J ends lost 0 bases and 7 bases respectively, with 12 bases between them. This CDR3 is built from 15 residues. The CDR3 nucleotides are TGTGCCACCAGCAGAGATCCGGGGGCAGGTGAAAAACTGTTTTTT. Amino acid sequence: CATSRDPGAGEKLFF.

There are many counts of this clonotype. V and J are TRBV7-2 and TRBJ1-2, with 8 bases that match TRBD1. The V gene end was trimmed by 5 bases and the J gene end by 3 bases; junction bases not matched to a gene: 8. The CDR3 is 15 residues long. From germline, CDR1 is SGHTA and CDR2 FQGNSA. The CDR3, as DNA: TGTGCCAGCAGCCTTAATGGACAGGGACACTATGGCTACACCTTC. It encodes CASSLNGQGHYGYTF.